This record covers a single T cell receptor beta chain. This CDR3 has 11 amino acids. V shed 6 bases and J shed 4 bases, with 7 bases lying between them. The germline gives CDR1 MDHEN, CDR2 SYDVKM. The repertoire was sequenced with immunoSEQ multiplex PCR; TCRdb's copy has only in-frame clones and lacks some. The top ten hold over 20% of the sample, which has around 70,000 clones, less than 85% seen once. This sample is drawn from a study of T cell responses to AZD1222 COVID-19 vaccine. The gene calls are TRBV28 and TRBJ2-7; the D is unclear. The clonotype was recovered from an adult in good health. The source was peripheral blood, collected on day 0 of MenACWY control vaccination. The CDR3 loop is CASSHLYEQYF. CDR3 in DNA: TGTGCCAGCAGCCATTTATACGAGCAGTACTTC.